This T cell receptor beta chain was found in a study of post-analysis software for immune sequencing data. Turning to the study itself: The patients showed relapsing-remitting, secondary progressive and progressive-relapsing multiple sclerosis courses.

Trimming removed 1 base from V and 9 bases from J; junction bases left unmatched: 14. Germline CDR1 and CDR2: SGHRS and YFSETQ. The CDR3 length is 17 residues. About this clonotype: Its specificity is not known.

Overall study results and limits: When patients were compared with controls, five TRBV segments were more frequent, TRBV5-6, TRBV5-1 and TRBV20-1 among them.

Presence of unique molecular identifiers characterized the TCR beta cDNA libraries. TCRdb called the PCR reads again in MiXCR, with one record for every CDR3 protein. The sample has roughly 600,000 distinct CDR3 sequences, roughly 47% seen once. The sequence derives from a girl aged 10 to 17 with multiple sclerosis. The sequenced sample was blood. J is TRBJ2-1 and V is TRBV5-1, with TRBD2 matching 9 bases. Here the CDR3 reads CASSLIGREGTGCEQFF. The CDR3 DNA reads TGCGCCAGCAGCTTGATAGGGCGGGAGGGGACTGGGTGTGAGCAGTTCTTC.